The text below deals with one T cell receptor (beta chain). This sample is drawn from a study of T cell responses to AZD1222 COVID-19 vaccine. This CDR3 is 13 amino acids long. V was pared by 1 base and J by 5 bases, with 8 bases between. The germline CDR1 and CDR2 sequences are LGHNA and YNFKEQ. Data came from immunoSEQ multiplex PCR; TCRdb stores just in-frame clones and leaves some out. This table holds 140,000 to 150,000 clones, 85% to 95% found once. This chain links TRBV4-2 with TRBJ1-1, with unresolved D. The clonotype originates from an adult in good health. The sample here was peripheral blood, taken on day 0 of MenACWY control vaccination. Written as DNA, the CDR3 is TGTGCCAGCAGCCAAGGAGAGAGAACTGAAGCTTTCTTT. Translated, it gives CASSQGERTEAFF.